This entry lists 17 T cell receptor beta chains sequenced from one sample in a study of identical twins. Each CDR3 protein is one row after TCRdb ran MiXCR on the 5' RACE reads. The table records fewer than 550,000 distinct CDR3 sequences, roughly an eighth of them present only once. These data are also associated with another study on yellow fever vaccine responses in identical twins.

Material: CD4+ T cells sorted from blood. All receptors derive from a woman aged 18-30 years in good health.

This chain connects TRBV24-1 to TRBJ2-7; 7 nucleotides align to TRBD1. Germline V gene lookup returns CDR1 KGHDR and CDR2 SFDVKD. This CDR3 region has 14 residues. The trim removed 0 bases at V and 5 bases at J, leaving 3 bases unmatched. The CDR3 protein is CATSDLDRVDEQYF. CDR3 nucleotides: TGTGCCACCAGTGATTTGGACAGGGTGGACGAGCAGTACTTC.

The V and J genes are TRBV28 and TRBJ2-1; D might be TRBD1 (6 bases). Germline V gene data show CDR1 as MDHEN and CDR2 as SYDVKM. The CDR3 runs 14 residues. Trimming took off 8 bases at V and 0 bases at J, with 11 bases between the two ends. The CDR3 sequence is CASLGAGSYNEQFF. The CDR3 DNA is TGTGCCAGCCTGGGGGCCGGCTCCTACAATGAGCAGTTCTTC. The entire variable domain, with the rest obtained from reference TRBV28 and TRBJ2-1, is as follows: DVKVTQSSRYLVKRTGEKVFLECVQDMDHENMFWYRQDPGLGLRLIYFSYDVKMKEKGDIPEGYSVSREKKERFSLILESASTNQTSMYLCASLGAGSYNEQFFGPGTRLTVL.

The CDR3 here is CASSSPTVIWQYF. CDR3 nucleotide sequence: TGTGCCAGCAGTTCCCCAACGGTGATCTGGCAGTATTTT. The rearrangement joins TRBV28 to TRBJ2-3; D gene uncertain. V gave up 4 bases and J gave up 11 bases, with 16 bases separating them. This CDR3 contains 13 residues. Looked up from germline, CDR1 is MDHEN and CDR2 is SYDVKM.

This clonotype was detected only a few times. This chain connects TRBV7-2 to TRBJ2-7; maybe TRBD1 (5 bases). Germline V lookup: CDR1 SGHTA, CDR2 FQGNSA. The CDR3 contains 14 residues. Trimming left V 1 base short and J 1 base short, with 8 bases between. CDR3 region: CASSLVKGSYEQYF. The DNA for the CDR3 is TGTGCCAGCAGCTTAGTAAAGGGGTCCTACGAGCAGTACTTC.

DNA for the CDR3: TGCAGTGCTAAAGTGGGGACAGGCGGTAACAATGAGCAGTTCTTC. Protein sequence: CSAKVGTGGNNEQFF. The chain has TRBV20-1 and TRBJ2-1; the match to TRBD1 covers 8 bases. CDR1 DFQATT and CDR2 SNEGSKA come from the germline V gene (reference sequence). V dropped 4 bases and J dropped 5; count of bases not matched to a gene: 10. The CDR3 is 15 amino acids.

In this sample, this clonotype turned up many times. The J gene is TRBJ2-1, the V gene TRBV5-6, with TRBD1 matching over 7 bases. Germline CDR1 and CDR2: SGHDT and YYEEEE. V trimming: 4 bases; J trimming: 14 bases; junction bases outside the gene matches: 15. The CDR3 sequence is 14 residues long. The CDR3 loop reads CASSDAAGTARKFF. The CDR3 DNA reads TGTGCCAGCAGCGACGCCGCCGGGACAGCAAGGAAGTTCTTC.

This rearrangement joins TRBV12-3 or TRBV12-4 to TRBJ1-5, with a weak D call TRBD1 (6 bases). Trimming cost V 7 bases and J 9 bases, with 22 bases left between them. The CDR3 length is 15 residues. Written as DNA, the CDR3 is TGTGCCAGCAAGTTAGGGGGACTCTTTGATGGGCCCCAGCATTTT. This translates into CASKLGGLFDGPQHF.

The table lists this clonotype with many counts. The rearrangement uses TRBV9 and TRBJ2-3; the D is unclear. CDR1 SGDLS and CDR2 YYNGEE come from the germline V gene. The V and J ends lost 3 bases and 0 bases respectively, with 20 bases between them. This CDR3 comprises 18 residues. The DNA of the CDR3 is TGTGCCAGCAGCGCAGAGCTAATGGACGGCTTTAGCACAGATACGCAGTATTTT. Protein: CASSAELMDGFSTDTQYF.

J is TRBJ2-1 and V is TRBV30; maybe TRBD2 (5 bases). Germline V lookup: CDR1 GTSNPN, CDR2 SVGIG (reference sequence). This CDR3 contains 17 residues. Deletions cut 1 base from V and 0 bases from J, with 16 bases between. The CDR3 here is CAWSALTQRSSYNEQFF. The CDR3, as DNA: TGTGCCTGGAGTGCCCTCACCCAGCGGAGCTCCTACAATGAGCAGTTCTTC.

This clonotype was recorded a few times. J is TRBJ2-7 and V is TRBV6-5, with unresolved D. Germline V gene sequence: CDR1 MNHEY, CDR2 SVGAGI. The CDR3 extends over 15 amino acids. V dropped 0 bases and J dropped 5 bases, with 14 bases sitting between them. CDR3 sequence (DNA): TGTGCCAGCAGTTACTCGTCGGGCCGCCGCAACGAGCAGTACTTC. Translation: CASSYSSGRRNEQYF.

This clonotype was seen more than once but under ten times. The chain employs TRBV12-3 or TRBV12-4 and TRBJ2-3; TRBD1 might be the D (5 bases). The CDR3 length is 16 residues. Trimming left V 4 bases short and J 2 bases short, with 16 bases between. The CDR3 coding sequence is TGTGCCAGCAGTTGGGGTGACAGTTCCATCACAGATACGCAGTATTTT. Encoded protein: CASSWGDSSITDTQYF.

As regards this clonotype: Germline is not matched at one junction end, which may reflect a read error. The chain has TRBV7-7 and TRBJ2-1; D not resolved. The length of the CDR3 is 14 residues. Germline CDR1 reads SSHAT; CDR2 reads FNYEAQ (reference sequence). DNA of the CDR3: TGTGCTAGCAGCCCCGACATTGGACGGAGTGAGCAGTTCTTC. Protein: CASSPDIGRSEQFF.

This clonotype was counted ten times or more. The CDR3 sequence: CASSQGVRASGETQYF. The CDR3 DNA reads as TGTGCCAGCAGCCAAGGGGTGAGGGCTAGCGGTGAGACCCAGTACTTC. The chain is built from TRBV3-1 and TRBJ2-5; 7 bases align to TRBD2. The CDR3 has 16 amino acids. Germline values: CDR1 LGHDT, CDR2 YNNKEL (reference sequence). Germline trimming cut 1 base from V and 5 bases from J; bases unmatched to any gene: 10.

The chain has TRBV29-1 and TRBJ2-3; maybe TRBD2 (5 bases). The CDR3 loop spans 11 amino acids. Trimming cost V 8 bases and J 6 bases, with 12 bases left between them. Germline loops: CDR1 SQVTM, CDR2 ANQGSEA. CDR3 protein: CSTRRDDTQYF. CDR3 DNA sequence: TGCAGCACCCGCCGGGATGATACGCAGTATTTT.

This clonotype was seen ten or more times. The chain couples TRBV10-2 to TRBJ2-7; possible D gene TRBD1, 5 bases. With 3 bases removed from V and 2 bases from J, the gap between germline ends came to 8 bases. Germline loops: CDR1 WSHSY, CDR2 SAAADI. This CDR3 region has 13 residues. CDR3 sequence: CASSEGRAYEQYF. CDR3 coding DNA: TGCGCCAGCAGTGAAGGCAGGGCCTACGAGCAGTACTTC.

This clonotype appeared many times. This rearrangement joins TRBV20-1 to TRBJ2-1, with D maybe TRBD1 (6 bases). Germline V gives CDR1 DFQATT, CDR2 SNEGSKA (reference sequence). Deletions cut 6 bases from V and 10 bases from J, with 19 bases between. CDR3 length: 13 amino acids. Written as DNA, the CDR3 is TGCAGTGCAAGTAAACAGGGAATAGACGAGCAGTTCTTC. As protein: CSASKQGIDEQFF.

In this sample, this clonotype turned up a few times. This chain connects TRBV7-2 to TRBJ1-1, with D unresolved. Trimming shortened V by 0 bases and J by 8 bases, and 10 bases separated the two germline ends. The CDR3 contains 13 residues. CDR1 and CDR2 (germline): SGHTA, FQGNSA. This CDR3 is CASSLAPLTEAFF. The CDR3 DNA reads TGTGCCAGCAGCTTAGCGCCCCTGACCGAAGCTTTCTTT.